These T cell receptor beta chains were read from a single sample in a study of T cell repertoires in cytomegalovirus infection. In TCRdb, the reads were re-called with MiXCR into one record per CDR3 protein. The profile shows about 300,000 distinct CDR3 sequences, around 10% of them singletons. The material sequenced was PBMCs. The receptors derive from a human donor in good health (CMV status not recorded). Some clones in this sample may be carry-over from other donors' samples. Both conserved end residues are part of each CDR3. The order of the fields is V gene, D gene, J gene, clone size, CDR3 DNA, CDR3 protein. The D gene is left open where the match is weak. Rows give clone size only sometimes, using once, few, many, or a class for an expanded clone.

>TRBV15|.|TRBJ2-6|many
TGTGCCACCAGCAGAGATCAAGGGACGGCGGGGGCCAACGTCCTGACTTTC
CATSRDQGTAGANVLTF
>TRBV6-5|.|TRBJ2-7|many
TGTGCCAGCAGTTATCGGTCAGACAGAGAGCAGTACTTC
CASSYRSDREQYF
>TRBV9|.|TRBJ1-3|many
TGTGCCAGCAGCGTACGGACAGCTGGAAACACCATATATTTT
CASSVRTAGNTIYF
>TRBV6-2/TRBV6-3|.|TRBJ2-7|many
TGTGCCAGCAGCGACCTACGGTACGAGCAGTACTTC
CASSDLRYEQYF
>TRBV6-6|.|TRBJ1-4|.
TGTGCCAGCAGTCCGGACCGTCCTCATAGTGAAAAACTGTTTTTT
CASSPDRPHSEKLFF
>TRBV7-2|.|TRBJ2-3|many
TGTGCCAGCAGCCCCCAGACTAGCACAGATACGCAGTATTTT
CASSPQTSTDTQYF
>TRBV6-2/TRBV6-3|.|TRBJ1-5|many
TGTGCCATCGCGTCCTTAAGGTCCACTCAGCATTTT
CAIASLRSTQHF
>TRBV4-3|.|TRBJ2-1|.
TGCGCCAGCAGCTCCACTGACTCCTACAATGAGCAGTTCTTC
CASSSTDSYNEQFF
>TRBV5-1|.|TRBJ1-3|many
TGCGCCAGCAGCTTCTACTCTGGAAACACCATATATTTT
CASSFYSGNTIYF
>TRBV4-3|TRBD1|TRBJ2-3|few
TGCGCCAGCAGCCAAGATTTGGGACAGGGGGCTGGAGATACGCAGTATTTT
CASSQDLGQGAGDTQYF
>TRBV4-1|.|TRBJ2-1|many
TGCGCCAGCAGCCAAGCTCCCGACACCTACAATGAGCAGTTCTTC
CASSQAPDTYNEQFF
>TRBV3-1|TRBD2|TRBJ2-3|many
TGTGCCAGCAGCCAAGATTGGAGAGCGGGGGGCCGTCCAGATACGCAGTATTTT
CASSQDWRAGGRPDTQYF
>TRBV7-2|TRBD1|TRBJ1-5|many
TGTGCCAGCAGCGTAACAGGGGGCATCCAGCCCCAGCATTTT
CASSVTGGIQPQHF
>TRBV5-5|.|TRBJ1-1|many
TGTGCCAGCAGCAGGACAGACCAAGCGGAAGCTTTCTTT
CASSRTDQAEAFF
>TRBV2|.|TRBJ2-1|many
TGTGCCAGCAGCCTTAAACAGCAATCAACCTACAATGAGCAGTTCTTC
CASSLKQQSTYNEQFF
>TRBV6-2/TRBV6-3|.|TRBJ2-2|.
TGTGCCAGCAGTTACACCGCCGGGAACACCGGGGAGCTGTTTTTT
CASSYTAGNTGELFF
>TRBV20-1|TRBD2|TRBJ2-1|many
TGCAGTCCCACCCCTAGCGGGGTGAATGAGCAGTTCTTC
CSPTPSGVNEQFF
>TRBV7-2|TRBD2|TRBJ2-4|many
TGTGCCAGCAGCTTAGAAGTCGGGAGGGGCAAAAACATTCAGTACTTC
CASSLEVGRGKNIQYF
>TRBV29-1|.|TRBJ1-1|many
TGCAGCGTCGAATTCCAGGGAAGACGGTATGAAGCTTTCTTT
CSVEFQGRRYEAFF
>TRBV27|TRBD1|TRBJ1-2|.
TGTGCCAGCAGTCGAGGGACAGGGGGCGGTTATGGCTACACCTTC
CASSRGTGGGYGYTF
>TRBV7-3|.|TRBJ2-1|many
TGTGCCAGCAGCTTAGCCCCGGCAGTTAATGAGCAGTTCTTC
CASSLAPAVNEQFF
>TRBV6-1|TRBD1|TRBJ1-2|many
TGTGCCAGCAGCTTCGGACAGGGGGCGGTCGGCTACACCTTC
CASSFGQGAVGYTF
>TRBV28|.|TRBJ1-4|few
TGTGCCAGCAGAACCGCAGGGCGGGGGTCAAAACTGTTTTTT
CASRTAGRGSKLFF
>TRBV7-6|TRBD2|TRBJ2-2|once
TGTGCCAGCAGCTTAGCTAGCGGGTACGCCGGGAAGCTGTTTTTT
CASSLASGYAGKLFF
>TRBV20-1|.|TRBJ1-1|many
TGCAGTGTCCAACAGGGTATGAACACTGAAGCTTTCTTT
CSVQQGMNTEAFF
>TRBV6-2/TRBV6-3|.|TRBJ1-1|many
TGTGCCAGCAGTTACAGAGGTGAAGCTTTCTTT
CASSYRGEAFF
>TRBV28|.|TRBJ1-4|many
TGTGCCAGCAGTTTAGGCCCGCAGGGTGAAAAACTGTTTTTT
CASSLGPQGEKLFF
>TRBV6-1|.|TRBJ1-6|many
TGTGCCAGCCGAACCATCAGGGAACCTCCTTCACCCCTCCACTTT
CASRTIREPPSPLHF
>TRBV7-9|TRBD2|TRBJ2-1|.
TGTGCCAGCAGTTGGGGACTAGCGGGGACCTACAATGAGCAGTTCTTC
CASSWGLAGTYNEQFF
>TRBV6-1|.|TRBJ1-1|many
TGTGCCAGCAGAAGGACACGGAACACTGAAGCTTTCTTT
CASRRTRNTEAFF
>TRBV7-2|TRBD1|TRBJ1-2|many
TGTGCCAGCAGCTTAGCGGACAGGGCTAAGGGCTACACCTTC
CASSLADRAKGYTF
>TRBV29-1|.|TRBJ2-1|many
TGCAGCGTTGCAGGCCGACTCAATGAGCAGTTCTTC
CSVAGRLNEQFF
>TRBV3-1|.|TRBJ2-1|.
TGTGCCAGCAGCCAAGAGAGGCAGGTACCTCGGGAGCAGTTCTTC
CASSQERQVPREQFF
>TRBV10-3|TRBD1|TRBJ2-2|once
TGTGCCATCAGTGAGTCCGGGGACAGGGGATCCGGGGAGCTGTTTTTT
CAISESGDRGSGELFF
>TRBV5-1|TRBD1|TRBJ1-3|.
TGCGCCAGCAGCTTCGGACAGGGAGGATCCCGCGGAAACACCATATATTTT
CASSFGQGGSRGNTIYF
>TRBV7-2|TRBD1|TRBJ2-5|many
TGTGCCAGCAGCTTAGAGGGGACAGGCGGCAAAGAGACCCAGTACTTC
CASSLEGTGGKETQYF
>TRBV9|.|TRBJ1-2|few
TGTGCCAGCAGCCCCCGGGACAAGTATGGCTACACCTTC
CASSPRDKYGYTF
>TRBV20-1|TRBD1|TRBJ2-4|many
TGCAGTGCTAGAGAACAGGGGATAGCCAAAAACATTCAGTACTTC
CSAREQGIAKNIQYF
>TRBV20-1|.|TRBJ2-4|many
TGCAGTGCTAGAGCTCCGTTCACGGAAAACATTCAGTACTTC
CSARAPFTENIQYF
>TRBV12-3/TRBV12-4|TRBD1|TRBJ1-5|many
TGTGCCAGCTCGGAGGGGGCGGGAAATCAGCCCCAGCATTTT
CASSEGAGNQPQHF
>TRBV11-2|TRBD2|TRBJ2-1|many
TGTGCCAGCAGGGCTAGCGGGTCTCTGAGCTCCTACAATGAGCAGTTCTTC
CASRASGSLSSYNEQFF
>TRBV28|.|TRBJ1-2|many
TGTGCCAGCAGTTTTCCCGCGGGGTACTATGGCTACACCTTC
CASSFPAGYYGYTF
>TRBV6-2/TRBV6-3|TRBD2|TRBJ2-3|many
TGTGCCAGCGCAGCGGGGGGGCGCACAGATACGCAGTATTTT
CASAAGGRTDTQYF